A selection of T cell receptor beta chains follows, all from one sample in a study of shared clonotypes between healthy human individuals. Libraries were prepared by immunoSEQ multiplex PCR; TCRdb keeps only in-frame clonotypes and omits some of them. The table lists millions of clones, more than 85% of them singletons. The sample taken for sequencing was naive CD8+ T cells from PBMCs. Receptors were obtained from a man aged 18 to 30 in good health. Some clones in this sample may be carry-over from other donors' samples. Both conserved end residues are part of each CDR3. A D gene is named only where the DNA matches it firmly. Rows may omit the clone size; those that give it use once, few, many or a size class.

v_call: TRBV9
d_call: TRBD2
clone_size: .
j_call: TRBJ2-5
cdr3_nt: TGTGCCAGCAGCGAGGGGTCGGCAGCGGGAGGAGAGACCCAGTACTTC
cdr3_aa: CASSEGSAAGGETQYF

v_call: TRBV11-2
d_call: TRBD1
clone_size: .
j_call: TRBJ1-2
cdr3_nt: TGTGCCAGCAGCTTCCCCCGTTCCGGGACAGGGAGGAGCTATGGCTACACCTTC
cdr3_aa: CASSFPRSGTGRSYGYTF

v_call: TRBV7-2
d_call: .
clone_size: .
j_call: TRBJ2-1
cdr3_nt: TGTGCCAGCAGCAAAAAGGCGCACAGGGTCGGCTCTGAGCAGTTCTTC
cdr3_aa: CASSKKAHRVGSEQFF

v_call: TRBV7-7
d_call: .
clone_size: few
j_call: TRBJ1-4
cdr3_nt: TGTGCCAGCAGCGCAGAGGGACTCAATGAAAAACTGTTTTTT
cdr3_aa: CASSAEGLNEKLFF

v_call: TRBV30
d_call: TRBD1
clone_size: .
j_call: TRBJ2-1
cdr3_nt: TGTGCCTGGACCGTTGGGACAGGGCCGGAAAATGAGCAGTTCTTC
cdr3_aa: CAWTVGTGPENEQFF

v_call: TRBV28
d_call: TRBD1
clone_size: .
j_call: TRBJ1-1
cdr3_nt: TGTGCCAGCAGTTTAAGCGGGACAGGGTCTGAAGCTTTCTTT
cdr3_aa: CASSLSGTGSEAFF

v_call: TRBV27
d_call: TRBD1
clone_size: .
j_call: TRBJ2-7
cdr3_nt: TGTGCCAGCAGCCCTAGGGACAGTGTTAAGGACGAGCAGTACTTC
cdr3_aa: CASSPRDSVKDEQYF

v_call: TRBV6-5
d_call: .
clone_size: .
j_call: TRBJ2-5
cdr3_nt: TGTGCCAGCAGTTACGGCCTAGTGGAGACCCAGTACTTC
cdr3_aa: CASSYGLVETQYF

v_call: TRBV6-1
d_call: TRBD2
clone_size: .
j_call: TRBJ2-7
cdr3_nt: TGTGCCAGCAGTGGAGTTAGCGGGAGTTACGAGCAGTACTTC
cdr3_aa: CASSGVSGSYEQYF

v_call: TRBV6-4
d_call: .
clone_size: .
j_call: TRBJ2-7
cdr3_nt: TGTGCCAGCAGTGCCCCCGCGAGCTCCTACGAGCAGTACTTC
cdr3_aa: CASSAPASSYEQYF

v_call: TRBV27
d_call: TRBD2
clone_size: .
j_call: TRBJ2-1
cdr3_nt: TGTGCCAGCAGTCTCAGAAGGACTAGCGGGAGTGACAATGAGCAGTTCTTC
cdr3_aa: CASSLRRTSGSDNEQFF

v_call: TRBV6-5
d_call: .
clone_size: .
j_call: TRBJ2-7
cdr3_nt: TGTGCCAGCGGCTTTGGTGGGCTCGGCTCCTACGAGCAGTACTTC
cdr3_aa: CASGFGGLGSYEQYF

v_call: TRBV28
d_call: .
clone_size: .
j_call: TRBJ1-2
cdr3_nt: TGTGCCACCCAAAGTCGTGGGGCCGGGGGCTACACCTTC
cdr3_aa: CATQSRGAGGYTF

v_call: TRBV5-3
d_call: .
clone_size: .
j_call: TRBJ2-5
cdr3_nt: TGTGCCAGAAGCTTGATTTTACAGGGCTGGGAGACCCAGTACTTC
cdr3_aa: CARSLILQGWETQYF

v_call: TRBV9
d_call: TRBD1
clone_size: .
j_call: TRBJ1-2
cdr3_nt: TGTGCCAGCAGCGTAGCGGGACAGGGGAACTATGGCTACACCTTC
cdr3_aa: CASSVAGQGNYGYTF

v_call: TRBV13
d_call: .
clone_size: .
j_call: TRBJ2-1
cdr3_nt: TGTGCCAGCAGCGCCAGGGACTGGGGGTCCTACAATGAGCAGTTCTTC
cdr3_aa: CASSARDWGSYNEQFF

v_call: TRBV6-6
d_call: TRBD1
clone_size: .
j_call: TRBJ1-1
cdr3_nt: TGTGCCAGCAGTTTCCCGGACAGGGCTGACACTGAAGCTTTCTTT
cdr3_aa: CASSFPDRADTEAFF

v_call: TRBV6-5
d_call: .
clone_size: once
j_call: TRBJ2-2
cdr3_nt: TGTGCCAGCAGTCAAATCCAGGGGAACACCGGGGAGCTGTTTTTT
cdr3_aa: CASSQIQGNTGELFF

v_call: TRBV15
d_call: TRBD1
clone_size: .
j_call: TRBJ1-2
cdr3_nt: TGTGCCACCAGCAACCCGCGGACAGGGGCCCTAGCTAACTATGGCTACACCTTC
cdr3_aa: CATSNPRTGALANYGYTF

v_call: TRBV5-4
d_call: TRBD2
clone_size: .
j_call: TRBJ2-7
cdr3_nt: TGTGCCAGCAGCCCGGGACTAGCGGGAGGATACGAGCAGTACTTC
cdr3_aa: CASSPGLAGGYEQYF

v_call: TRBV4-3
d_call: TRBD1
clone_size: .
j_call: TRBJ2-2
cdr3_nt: TGCGCCAGCAGCCACTCCATGACAGGGCTCGGCACCGGGGAGCTGTTTTTT
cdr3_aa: CASSHSMTGLGTGELFF

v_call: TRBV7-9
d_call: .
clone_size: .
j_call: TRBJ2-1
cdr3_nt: TGTGCCAGCAGCGATGGTCTAGCGCCTGACGCCTACAATGAGCAGTTCTTC
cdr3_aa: CASSDGLAPDAYNEQFF

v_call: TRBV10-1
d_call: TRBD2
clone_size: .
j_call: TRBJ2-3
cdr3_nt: TGCGCCAACCCGATCCGACCGGGACTAGCCCCAACGCAGTATTTT
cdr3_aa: CANPIRPGLAPTQYF

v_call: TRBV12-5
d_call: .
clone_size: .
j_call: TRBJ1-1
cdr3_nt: TGTGCTAGTGGTACCTTAGGGGTAAACTTGAACTTAATAGAAGCTTTCTTT
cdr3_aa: CASGTLGVNLNLIEAFF

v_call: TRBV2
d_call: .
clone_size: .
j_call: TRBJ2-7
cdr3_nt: TGTGCCAGCAGTGTTTCCCCATCCGCAGACAGGTCCTACGAGCAGTACTTC
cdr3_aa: CASSVSPSADRSYEQYF

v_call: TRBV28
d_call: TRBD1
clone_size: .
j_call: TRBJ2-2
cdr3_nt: TGTGCCAGCACGATTTCAGGGGGCGTCGGCACCGGGGAGCTGTTTTTT
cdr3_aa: CASTISGGVGTGELFF

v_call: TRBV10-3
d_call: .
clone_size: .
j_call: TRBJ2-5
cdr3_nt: TGTGCCATCAGTGAAAGGGCAGGAGAGACCCAGTACTTC
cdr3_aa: CAISERAGETQYF

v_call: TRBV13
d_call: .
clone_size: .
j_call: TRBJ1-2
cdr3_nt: TGTGCCAGCAGCTTAGGGGTGGCAGGGCGATTCTATGGCTACACCTTC
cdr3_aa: CASSLGVAGRFYGYTF

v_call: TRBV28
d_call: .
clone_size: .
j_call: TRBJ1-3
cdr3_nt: TGTGCCAGCAGGACGGGAGTCGAACTTTCCATATATTTT
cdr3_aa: CASRTGVELSIYF

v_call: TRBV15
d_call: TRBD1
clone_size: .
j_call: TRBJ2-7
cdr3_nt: TGTGCCACCAGCAGAGATTGGGGACAGGCCTCCTACGAGCAGTACTTC
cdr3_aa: CATSRDWGQASYEQYF

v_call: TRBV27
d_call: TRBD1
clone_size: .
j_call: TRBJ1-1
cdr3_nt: TGTGCCAGCAGTATATACCCGGGACAGGGCATGAACACTGAAGCTTTCTTT
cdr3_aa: CASSIYPGQGMNTEAFF

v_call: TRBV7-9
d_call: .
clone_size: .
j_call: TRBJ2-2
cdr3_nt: TGTGCCAGCAGCTTAGCGAGCACCGGGGAGCTGTTTTTT
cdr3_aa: CASSLASTGELFF